Presented here are 28 T cell receptor beta chains from one specimen sequenced in a study of blood T cell repertoires in COVID-19. Some clones are missing from TCRdb's copy, which holds only in-frame ones; the method was immunoSEQ multiplex PCR. Altogether some 150,000 clones are present, about 87% being singletons, with the ten largest covering 35% to 55%. Material for sequencing was peripheral blood. The receptors shown here come from a human donor in a cohort sampled during active COVID-19.

This clone is a singleton in its sample. This chain links TRBV6-5 with TRBJ1-1; D might be TRBD1 (5 bases). Germline values: CDR1 MNHEY, CDR2 SVGAGI. The V and J ends lost 2 bases and 7 bases respectively, with 11 bases between them. This CDR3 is 13 amino acids long. CDR3 in amino acids: CASSYQGRDEAFF. In nucleotides, the CDR3 is TGTGCCAGCAGTTACCAGGGAAGGGATGAAGCTTTCTTT.

The V call is TRBV18, the J call TRBJ2-2; tentatively, D is TRBD1 (6 bases). In germline, CDR1 is KGHSH, CDR2 LQKENI. Trimming took off 9 bases at V and 1 base at J, with 15 bases between the two ends. The CDR3 is 15 residues long. In DNA form, the CDR3 reads TGTGCCAGTAACTTGGGGACACGGAACACCGGGGAGCTGTTTTTT. This codes for CASNLGTRNTGELFF.

The chain uses TRBV5-1 and TRBJ1-5; weak D call: TRBD1 (5 bases). CDR1 and CDR2 (germline): SGHRS, YFSETQ. Deletions cut 2 bases from V and 5 bases from J, with 14 bases between. The CDR3 contains 15 residues. DNA for the CDR3: TGCGCCAGCAGCTTTGTTCCAGGGCAGCATCAGCCCCAGCATTTT. Translation: CASSFVPGQHQPQHF.

This clone was detected a few times. The chain employs TRBV7-9 and TRBJ1-2, with a possible D match to TRBD1 (6 bases). Germline V CDR1 and CDR2: SEHNR, FQNEAQ (reference sequence). Trimming removed 5 bases at V and 1 base at J, with 17 bases between. The CDR3 is 16 amino acids. The CDR3 reads CASSPLGAANNYGYTF. In nucleotides, the CDR3 is TGTGCCAGCAGCCCCTTGGGGGCAGCTAATAACTATGGCTACACCTTC.

The chain uses TRBV19 and TRBJ2-1; 10 bases are a match to TRBD2. Germline CDR1 LNHDA, CDR2 SQIVND (reference sequence). There are 13 residues in the CDR3. V dropped 6 bases and J dropped 8; count of bases not matched to a gene: 4. The CDR3 sequence: CASSQLAGHEQFF. In DNA, the CDR3 is TGTGCCAGTAGCCAACTAGCGGGGCATGAGCAGTTCTTC.

This clone was seen more than once but under ten times. The gene calls are TRBV6-2 or TRBV6-3 and TRBJ1-3; D is unclear. Trimming pared 7 bases from V and 8 bases from J, leaving 21 bases between. The CDR3 length is 15 residues. CDR1 and CDR2 from the germline V gene are MNHEY and SVGEGT. The CDR3 region has the DNA TGTGCCAGCACCCCCGGAGGACGAGCGACGGACACCATATATTTT. Translating gives CASTPGGRATDTIYF.

The V gene is TRBV7-2, the J gene TRBJ1-3; a weak D match, TRBD1 (5 bases). CDR3 length equals 14 residues. CDR1 is SGHTA and CDR2 is FQGNSA in the germline V gene. The ends were cut back, 6 bases at V and 3 bases at J, with 12 bases in the middle. The CDR3 reads CASRLQGLGNTIYF. The CDR3 DNA reads as TGTGCCAGCAGACTCCAGGGCCTTGGAAACACCATATATTTT.

CDR3 residues: CASTVSRGVQETQYF. The CDR3 nucleotides read TGTGCCAGCACCGTTTCCCGGGGGGTCCAAGAGACCCAGTACTTC. This chain joins TRBV5-6 and TRBJ2-5; 7 bases are a match to TRBD2. The CDR3 covers 15 residues. CDR1 is SGHDT and CDR2 is YYEEEE in the germline V gene. V lost 6 bases, J lost 1 base, and 9 bases stayed unmatched.

This chain joins TRBV15 and TRBJ1-4, with TRBD1 as a possible D gene (5 bases). The CDR3 totals 14 residues. Germline V gene data show CDR1 as LNHNV and CDR2 as YYDKDF (reference sequence). With 7 bases removed from V and 5 bases from J, the gap between germline ends came to 14 bases. The CDR3 reads CATNEWGENEKLFF. The CDR3 nucleotides are TGTGCCACCAACGAGTGGGGCGAAAATGAAAAACTGTTTTTT.

The chain uses TRBV6-4 and TRBJ1-2; no clear D gene. With 4 bases removed from V and 10 bases from J, the gap between germline ends came to 22 bases. This CDR3 has 15 residues. From germline, CDR1 is MRHNA and CDR2 SNTAGT. The CDR3 DNA sequence: TGTGCCAGCAGTGCCCAGCCGGCGGCAATCAAGGACTACACCTTC. This codes for CASSAQPAAIKDYTF.

CDR3 bases: TGTGCCAGCAGCCCCCTCGGGCGGGGGCACTATGGCTACACCTTC. Its translation is CASSPLGRGHYGYTF. The V gene is TRBV7-2, the J gene TRBJ1-2; D might be TRBD1 (6 bases). The CDR3 is 15 residues long. Germline V CDR1 and CDR2: SGHTA, FQGNSA. V was shortened by 5 bases and J by 3 bases, with 16 bases between the two germline ends. The full variable domain, completed using reference TRBV7-2 and TRBJ1-2, is GAGVSQSPSNKVTEKGKDVELRCDPISGHTALYWYRQSLGQGLEFLIYFQGNSAPDKSGLPSDRFSAERTGGSVSTLTIQRTQQEDSAVYLCASSPLGRGHYGYTFGSGTRLTVV.

The genes are TRBV7-9 and TRBJ2-6; D uncertain. The germline V gene encodes CDR1 SEHNR and CDR2 FQNEAQ (reference sequence). Trimming cost V 6 bases and J 3 bases, with 6 bases left between them. The CDR3 sequence is 13 residues long. Here the CDR3 reads CASSWSGANVLTF. In DNA form, the CDR3 reads TGTGCCAGCAGTTGGAGTGGGGCCAACGTCCTGACTTTC.

The chain recombines TRBV25-1 with TRBJ1-1, with 7 bases identical to TRBD1. The CDR3 is made up of 13 amino acids. Trimming cost V 8 bases and J 0 bases; bases outside gene matches: 3. Germline CDR1 and CDR2: MGHDK and SYGVNS. As DNA, the CDR3 is TGTGCCAGCTGGGACAGCATGAACACTGAAGCTTTCTTT. Residues: CASWDSMNTEAFF.

The chain carries TRBV6-2 or TRBV6-3 and TRBJ1-2, with 7 positions matching TRBD1. The V gene's germline CDR1 is MNHEY and CDR2 SVGEGT. The CDR3 covers 12 residues. J lost 6 bases, V lost 4 bases, and 2 bases had no gene match. CDR3 amino acids: CASSWDRNGYTF. The CDR3 coding sequence is TGTGCCAGCAGTTGGGACAGAAATGGCTACACCTTC.

The V and J genes are TRBV3-1 (or the pseudogene TRBV3-2) and TRBJ1-1; 7 bases align to TRBD1. V lost 4 bases and J lost 4; bases outside the gene matches: 6. Per the germline V gene, CDR1 is LGHDT and CDR2 is YNNKEL (reference sequence). The CDR3 spans 14 residues. The CDR3 region is CASSLRQGSTEAFF. The CDR3 nucleotides read TGTGCCAGCAGCCTAAGACAGGGTAGCACTGAAGCTTTCTTT.

The rearrangement links TRBV29-1 to TRBJ2-3, with D perhaps TRBD1 (7 bases). The CDR3 loop spans 12 amino acids. Trimming left V 3 bases short and J 5 bases short, with 9 bases between. Germline CDR1 is SQVTM and CDR2 is ANQGSEA. The CDR3 sequence is CSVDQGGDTQYF. CDR3 coding DNA: TGCAGCGTTGATCAGGGGGGAGATACGCAGTATTTT.

Only one count was recorded for this clone. The chain recombines TRBV11-2 with TRBJ2-7; 7 bases line up with TRBD1. Per the germline V gene, CDR1 is SGHAT and CDR2 is FQNNGV. J was trimmed by 3 bases and V by 5 bases; bases with no gene match: 7. The CDR3 spans 14 residues. The CDR3 DNA reads TGTGCCAGCAGCCAGGGACAGATCCTCTACGAGCAGTACTTC. Translation gives CASSQGQILYEQYF.

This chain connects TRBV28 to TRBJ1-5; a possible D gene is TRBD1 (5 bases). The CDR3 covers 12 residues. Per the germline V gene, CDR1 is MDHEN and CDR2 is SYDVKM. Trimming shortened V by 6 bases and J by 10 bases, and 13 bases separated the two germline ends. The DNA of the CDR3 is TGTGCCAGCAGGGCAGGGTGGGGACCCCAGCATTTT. It codes for CASRAGWGPQHF.

V is TRBV6-2 or TRBV6-3 and J is TRBJ2-7; 11 bases match TRBD2. This CDR3 has 14 residues. Germline-derived CDR1 and CDR2 are MNHEY and SVGEGT. V was pared by 5 bases and J by 6 bases, with 6 bases of the junction left unmatched. The CDR3 sequence is CASSPPGLAGEQYV. The DNA for the CDR3 is TGTGCCAGCAGTCCCCCTGGACTAGCGGGCGAGCAGTACGTC.

The chain carries TRBV15 and TRBJ2-1, with D uncertain. The CDR3 loop spans 15 amino acids. Trimming shortened V by 0 bases and J by 6 bases, and 12 bases separated the two germline ends. Germline CDR1 and CDR2: LNHNV and YYDKDF (reference sequence). The CDR3 loop is CATSRDYTFSNEQFF. CDR3 DNA sequence: TGTGCCACCAGCAGAGATTATACTTTTTCCAATGAGCAGTTCTTC.

The chain is built from TRBV6-6 and TRBJ1-1; possible D gene TRBD1, 5 bases. This CDR3 contains 15 residues. Looked up from germline, CDR1 is MNHNY and CDR2 is SVGAGI (reference sequence). Trimming pared 6 bases from V and 1 base from J, leaving 15 bases between. CDR3 residues: CASRGGGAPNTEAFF. CDR3 DNA sequence: TGTGCCAGCAGGGGTGGTGGGGCACCGAACACTGAAGCTTTCTTT.

This chain connects TRBV4-1 to TRBJ1-2; 11 nucleotides agree with TRBD1. J gave up 2 bases and V 0 bases, and 2 bases lay outside the gene matches. Germline V gene lookup returns CDR1 MGHRA and CDR2 YSYEKL. This CDR3 spans 16 amino acids. CDR3 residues: CASSQEGQGANYGYTF. CDR3 bases: TGCGCCAGCAGCCAAGAAGGACAGGGGGCCAACTATGGCTACACCTTC.

V usage is TRBV5-4 and J usage is TRBJ1-2, with 12 bases identical to TRBD1. The trim removed 4 bases at V and 8 bases at J, leaving 6 bases unmatched. Germline V gene sequence: CDR1 SGHNT, CDR2 YYREEE (reference sequence). CDR3 size: 14 residues. Here the CDR3 DNA reads TGTGCCAGCAGCCGGGGACAGGGGGCAGGGGGCTACACCTTC. It specifies CASSRGQGAGGYTF.

This chain uses TRBV7-2 with TRBJ1-5, with D possibly matching TRBD1 (5 bases). The CDR3 covers 16 residues. CDR1 and CDR2 from the germline V gene are SGHTA and FQGNSA. V lost 0 bases, J lost 2 bases, and 11 bases lay in between. In DNA, the CDR3 is TGTGCCAGCAGCTTAGCCCCGGGACTCGGCAATCAGCCCCAGCATTTT. It encodes CASSLAPGLGNQPQHF.

The chain is built from TRBV2 and TRBJ2-2; D may be TRBD1 (6 bases). The V and J ends lost 4 bases and 4 bases respectively, with 10 bases between them. The length of the CDR3 is 14 residues. The germline V gene has CDR1 SNHLY and CDR2 FYNNEI. CDR3 loop: CASSGQAVTGELFF. The CDR3, as DNA: TGTGCCAGCAGTGGACAGGCGGTCACCGGGGAGCTGTTTTTT. The full variable domain, rest sourced from reference TRBV2 and TRBJ2-2, is EPEVTQTPSHQVTQMGQEVILRCVPISNHLYFYWYRQILGQKVEFLVSFYNNEISEKSEIFDDQFSVERPDGSNFTLKIRSTKLEDSAMYFCASSGQAVTGELFFGEGSRLTVL.

The chain links TRBV6-5 to TRBJ1-4; D is perhaps TRBD1 (6 bases). The CDR3 spans 14 residues. Per the germline V gene, CDR1 is MNHEY and CDR2 is SVGAGI. Trimming took 2 bases from V and 7 from J, leaving 11 bases between them. The CDR3 spells CASSYGGRGEKLFF. CDR3 DNA: TGTGCCAGCAGTTACGGGGGCCGCGGTGAAAAACTGTTTTTT.

The DNA of the CDR3 is TGTGCCAGCAGCAGCTTTGGGACAGGGGGCATGGATACGCAGTATTTT. Its translation: CASSSFGTGGMDTQYF. This chain uses TRBV28 with TRBJ2-3; 12 positions agree with TRBD1. CDR3 length: 16 amino acids. V trimming: 6 bases; J trimming: 6 bases; junction bases outside the gene matches: 10. The germline V gene has CDR1 MDHEN and CDR2 SYDVKM.

V gene TRBV9 combines with J gene TRBJ2-1; 13 positions match TRBD2. The J segment lost 12 bases and the V segment lost 3 bases, leaving 6 bases of the junction unmatched. The CDR3 totals 14 residues. Germline CDR1 SGDLS, CDR2 YYNGEE. CDR3 bases: TGTGCCAGCAGCGGGGGACTAGCGGGGAGTGTGCAGTTCTTC. Encoded protein: CASSGGLAGSVQFF.